One sample yielded the 13 T cell receptor beta chains listed below, sequenced in a study of monozygotic twins with inflammatory bowel disease. TCRdb reprocessed the 5' RACE reads, keeping one entry per CDR3 protein, no DNA. The data show some 170,000 distinct CDR3 sequences, and the top ten clones hold 6% to 9.5%. The sample comprised blood. Every receptor here comes from a human donor with ulcerative colitis or Crohn's disease, or a healthy co-twin of an affected twin (not recorded which).

The J gene is TRBJ1-5, the V gene TRBV30; with no DNA, the TCRdb D assignment of TRBD1 cannot be verified. The CDR3 has 14 amino acids. In germline, CDR1 is GTSNPN, CDR2 SVGIG (reference sequence). This CDR3 reads CAWTQDRGHQPQHF. Looking up the rest from reference TRBV30 and TRBJ1-5 gives the full variable domain: SQTIHQWPATLVQPVGSPLSLECTVEGTSNPNLYWYRQAAGRGLQLLFYSVGIGQISSEVPQNLSASRPQDRQFILSSKKLLLSDSGFYLCAWTQDRGHQPQHFGDGTRLSIL.

V gene TRBV30 combines with J gene TRBJ2-5; TCRdb selects TRBD2, and the lack of DNA leaves this call unchecked. The CDR3 totals 13 residues. Germline CDR1 reads GTSNPN; CDR2 reads SVGIG (reference sequence). The CDR3 spells CAWRWKGEETQYF.

The chain has TRBV2 and TRBJ1-5; TCRdb proposes TRBD1, but this gene call is untestable without DNA. This CDR3 contains 13 residues. Germline-derived CDR1 and CDR2 are SNHLY and FYNNEI. CDR3 sequence: CASRDFSNQPQHF.

This rearrangement joins TRBV10-1 to TRBJ2-4; TCRdb proposes TRBD1, but this gene call is untestable without DNA. CDR1 is WNHNN, CDR2 SYGVQD, per germline (reference sequence). The CDR3 has 14 residues. The CDR3 loop is CASSEPGRRGIQYF.

The chain recombines TRBV20-1 with TRBJ1-5. This CDR3 region has 15 residues. CDR1 and CDR2 from the germline V gene are DFQATT and SNEGSKA (reference sequence). The CDR3 spells CSASLAAYSNQPQHF.

The V call is TRBV7-9, the J call TRBJ2-7; the D call of TRBD1 rests on TCRdb alone, since no DNA is present to check it. This CDR3 is built from 13 residues. Germline loops: CDR1 SEHNR, CDR2 FQNEAQ (reference sequence). CDR3 region: CASSYRGRYEQYF.

The rearrangement links TRBV12-3 or TRBV12-4 to TRBJ2-7; absent DNA, TCRdb's TRBD1 call cannot be checked. This CDR3 has 14 residues. CDR3 protein: CASSLEGDSYEQYF.

The chain carries TRBV20-1 and TRBJ2-7; TCRdb calls TRBD1, which cannot be checked without DNA. Germline values: CDR1 DFQATT, CDR2 SNEGSKA (reference sequence). There are 13 residues in the CDR3. The CDR3 protein is CSARDGGKYEQYF.

The chain uses TRBV29-1 and TRBJ1-4; TCRdb designates TRBD1, a call that cannot be tested without DNA. This CDR3 is 13 amino acids long. Germline V lookup: CDR1 SQVTM, CDR2 ANQGSEA. CDR3 in amino acids: CSVKGTGGEKLFF.

This chain uses TRBV4-1 with TRBJ1-5. CDR1 and CDR2 from the germline V gene are MGHRA and YSYEKL. This CDR3 spans 13 amino acids. The chain's CDR3 is CASSVYYRQPQHF.

The CDR3 loop reads CASSFPHGKDNEQFF. The genes are TRBV5-6 and TRBJ2-1; as DNA is missing, the TRBD1 call by TCRdb cannot be tested. Per germline, CDR1 SGHDT and CDR2 YYEEEE. This CDR3 region has 15 residues.

The V and J genes are TRBV20-1 and TRBJ2-7; the D call of TRBD2 rests on TCRdb alone, since no DNA is present to check it. The CDR3 sequence is 14 residues long. From germline, CDR1 is DFQATT and CDR2 SNEGSKA (reference sequence). The CDR3 protein is CSAPKGGAPYEQYF.

V is TRBV5-1 and J is TRBJ2-7; TCRdb names TRBD2, which stays unverified in the absence of DNA. Germline V gives CDR1 SGHRS, CDR2 YFSETQ. The CDR3 is 17 amino acids. The CDR3: CASSRGTSGFLSYEQYF.